A selection of T cell receptor beta chains follows, all from one sample in a study of cytomegalovirus exposure and HLA in healthy donors. The repertoire was sequenced with immunoSEQ multiplex PCR; TCRdb's copy has only in-frame clones and lacks some. There are roughly 150,000 clones in the sample; 65% to 80% occur only once, and around 3.1% lies in the top ten. Sequencing input: PBMCs. The receptor set was obtained from a male donor in good health and CMV-seronegative. The conserved cysteine and the conserved F or W are not part of the CDR3 here.

J,V,CDR3
TRBJ1-2,TRBV5-6,ASIPRNRGNYGYT
TRBJ1-1,TRBV5-5,ASSGGGSRRGGEAF
TRBJ2-6,TRBV5-1,ASSIGLGSAGANVLT
TRBJ1-5,TRBV28,ASTKIPGTGGQPQH
TRBJ1-2,TRBV19,ASSLGLDDIYGYT
TRBJ1-1,TRBV7-9,SSSFRSGGVGEAF
TRBJ2-1,TRBV6-4,ASSDWREGLSGEQF
TRBJ1-5,TRBV19,ASSIGGTGGNQPQH
TRBJ1-2,TRBV7-8,ASSPGFGGGNYGYT
TRBJ2-3,TRBV7-3,ASSMTRVGTDTQY
TRBJ1-2,TRBV11-1,ASSPRQGRYGYT
TRBJ1-2,TRBV28,ASSLSSGGQNGYT
TRBJ2-5,TRBV29-1,SVEGGGAQETQY
TRBJ1-2,TRBV7-3,ASSLSGGSYGYT
TRBJ1-2,TRBV20-1,SARSDGYT
TRBJ1-5,TRBV19,ASSGLQGDGNQPQH
TRBJ2-7,TRBV7-2,ASSLPGDYSYEQY
TRBJ2-7,TRBV7-2,ASSSQGYEQY
TRBJ1-2,TRBV6-5,ASSYGGPYT
TRBJ1-4,TRBV7-2,ASSRRPSATNEKLF
TRBJ1-1,TRBV19,ASSIWTGGLNTEAF
TRBJ1-4,TRBV10-3,AISESFGTGNEKLF